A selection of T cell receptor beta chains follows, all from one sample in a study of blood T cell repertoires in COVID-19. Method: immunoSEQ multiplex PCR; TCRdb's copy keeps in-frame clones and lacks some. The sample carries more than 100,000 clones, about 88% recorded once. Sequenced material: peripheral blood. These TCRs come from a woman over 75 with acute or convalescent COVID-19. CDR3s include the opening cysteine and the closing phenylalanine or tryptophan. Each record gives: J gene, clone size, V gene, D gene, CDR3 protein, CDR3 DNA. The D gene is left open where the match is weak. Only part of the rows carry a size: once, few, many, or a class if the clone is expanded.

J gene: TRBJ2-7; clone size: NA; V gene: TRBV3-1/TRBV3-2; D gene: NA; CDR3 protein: CASSLAGQGASGQYF; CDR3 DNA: TGTGCCAGCAGCCTAGCGGGACAGGGAGCGTCCGGGCAGTACTTC
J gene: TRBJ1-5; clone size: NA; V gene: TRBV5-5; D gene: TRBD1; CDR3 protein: CASSFRTGVNQPQHF; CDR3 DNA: TGTGCCAGCAGCTTCCGGACAGGGGTCAATCAGCCCCAGCATTTT
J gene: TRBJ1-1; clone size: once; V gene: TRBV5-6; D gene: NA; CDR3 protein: CASSGNTGTEAFF; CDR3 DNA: TGTGCCAGCAGCGGGAATACAGGGACTGAAGCTTTCTTT
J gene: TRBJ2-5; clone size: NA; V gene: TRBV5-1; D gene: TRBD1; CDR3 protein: CASSSTGTVDQETQYF; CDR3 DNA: TGCGCCAGCAGCTCGACCGGGACAGTGGACCAAGAGACCCAGTACTTC
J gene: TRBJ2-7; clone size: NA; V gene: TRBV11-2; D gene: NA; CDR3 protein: CASSLERVQGYEQYF; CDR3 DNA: TGTGCCAGCAGCCTAGAGAGGGTTCAAGGCTACGAGCAGTACTTC
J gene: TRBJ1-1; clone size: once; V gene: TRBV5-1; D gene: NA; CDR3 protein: CASSQGSTEAFF; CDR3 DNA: TGCGCCAGCAGTCAGGGAAGCACTGAAGCTTTCTTT
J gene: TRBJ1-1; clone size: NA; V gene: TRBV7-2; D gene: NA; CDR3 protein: CASSLVPGSTEAFF; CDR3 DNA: TGTGCCAGCAGCTTGGTACCAGGGTCTACTGAAGCTTTCTTT
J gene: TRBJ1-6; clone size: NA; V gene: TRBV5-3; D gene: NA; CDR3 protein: CARSPGRRRSPLHF; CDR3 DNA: TGTGCCAGAAGCCCGGGGAGGAGAAGATCACCCCTCCACTTT
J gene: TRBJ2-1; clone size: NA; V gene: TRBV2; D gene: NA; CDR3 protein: CASIPRGITNEQFF; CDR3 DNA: TGTGCCAGCATCCCGAGGGGGATAACAAATGAGCAGTTCTTC
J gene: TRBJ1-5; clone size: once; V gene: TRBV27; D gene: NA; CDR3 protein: CASRGVYSNQPQHF; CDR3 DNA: TGTGCCAGCAGGGGAGTATATAGCAATCAGCCCCAGCATTTT
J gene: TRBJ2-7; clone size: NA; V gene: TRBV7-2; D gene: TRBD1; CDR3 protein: CASSLGAGQGYEQYF; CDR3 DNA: TGTGCCAGCAGCTTAGGTGCTGGACAGGGGTACGAGCAGTACTTC
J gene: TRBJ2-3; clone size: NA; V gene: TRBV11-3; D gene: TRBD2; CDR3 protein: CASSLSGGGTDTQYF; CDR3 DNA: TGTGCCAGCAGCTTATCGGGAGGAGGGACAGATACGCAGTATTTT
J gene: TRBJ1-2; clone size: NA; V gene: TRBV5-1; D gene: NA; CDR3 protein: CASSSTGPGGYTF; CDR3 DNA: TGCGCCAGCAGCTCCACAGGTCCCGGCGGCTACACCTTC
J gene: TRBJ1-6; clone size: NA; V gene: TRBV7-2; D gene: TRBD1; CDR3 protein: CASSLVLWQGESPLHF; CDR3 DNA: TGTGCCAGCAGCTTAGTTTTGTGGCAGGGGGAATCACCCCTCCACTTT
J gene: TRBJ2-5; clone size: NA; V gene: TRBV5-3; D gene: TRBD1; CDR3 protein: CARSSPLDRGAQETQYF; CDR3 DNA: TGTGCCAGAAGCTCCCCCCTGGACAGGGGAGCTCAAGAGACCCAGTACTTC
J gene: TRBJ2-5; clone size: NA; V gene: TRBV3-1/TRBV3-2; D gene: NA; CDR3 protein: CASSLSYSGETQYF; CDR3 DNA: TGTGCCAGCAGCCTCAGCTACTCGGGAGAGACCCAGTACTTC
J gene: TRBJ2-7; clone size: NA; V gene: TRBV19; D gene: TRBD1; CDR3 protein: CASTRGELGRGLYEQYF; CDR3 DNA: TGTGCCAGTACCAGAGGGGAGTTGGGCAGGGGGCTGTACGAGCAGTACTTC
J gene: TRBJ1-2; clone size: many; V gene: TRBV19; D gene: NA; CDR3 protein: CASSVQGKGGYTF; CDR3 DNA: TGTGCCAGTAGTGTCCAGGGGAAAGGCGGCTACACCTTC
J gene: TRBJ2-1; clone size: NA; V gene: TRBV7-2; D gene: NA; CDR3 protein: CASSWSGGGNNEQFF; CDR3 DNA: TGTGCCAGCAGCTGGAGCGGAGGAGGTAACAATGAGCAGTTCTTC
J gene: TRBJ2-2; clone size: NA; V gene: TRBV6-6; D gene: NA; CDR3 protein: CASSPNSGPRMRELFF; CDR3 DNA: TGTGCCAGCAGCCCGAATAGCGGACCGAGGATGAGGGAGCTGTTTTTT
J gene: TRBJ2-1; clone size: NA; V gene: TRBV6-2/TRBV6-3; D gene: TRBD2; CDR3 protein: CASSAGTSGSEQFF; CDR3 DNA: TGTGCCAGCAGTGCCGGGACTAGCGGGAGTGAGCAGTTCTTC
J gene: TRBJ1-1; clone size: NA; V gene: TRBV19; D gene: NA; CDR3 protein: CASRPTGYTEAFF; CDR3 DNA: TGTGCCAGTAGGCCTACAGGGTACACTGAAGCTTTCTTT
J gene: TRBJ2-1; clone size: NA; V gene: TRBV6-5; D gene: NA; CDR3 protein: CASSYPPGTREFF; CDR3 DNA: TGTGCCAGCAGTTACCCCCCGGGTACTAGGGAGTTCTTC
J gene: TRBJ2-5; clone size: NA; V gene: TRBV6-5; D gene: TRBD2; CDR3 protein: CASSSKAGVRETQYF; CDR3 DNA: TGTGCCAGCAGTTCGAAAGCGGGAGTACGGGAGACCCAGTACTTC
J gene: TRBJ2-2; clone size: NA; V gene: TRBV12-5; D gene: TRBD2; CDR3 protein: CASGSLTGGYTGELFF; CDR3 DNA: TGTGCTAGTGGTTCCCTTACGGGAGGATACACCGGGGAGCTGTTTTTT
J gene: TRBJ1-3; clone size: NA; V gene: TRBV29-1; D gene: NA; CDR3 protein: CSVLDRSLGNTIYF; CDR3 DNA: TGCAGCGTTTTAGACAGGAGCCTTGGAAACACCATATATTTT
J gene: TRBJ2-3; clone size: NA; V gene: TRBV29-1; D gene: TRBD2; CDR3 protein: CSVVRGLAGGSTDTQYF; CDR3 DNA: TGCAGCGTTGTCAGGGGACTAGCGGGAGGCAGCACAGATACGCAGTATTTT
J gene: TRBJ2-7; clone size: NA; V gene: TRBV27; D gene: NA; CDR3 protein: CASSRSGTLGDEQYF; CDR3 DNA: TGTGCCAGCAGTCGATCCGGGACATTAGGCGACGAGCAGTACTTC
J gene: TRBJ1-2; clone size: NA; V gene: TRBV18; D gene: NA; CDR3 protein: CASSPMAEGKYGYTF; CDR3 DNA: TGTGCCAGCTCACCAATGGCGGAGGGAAAATATGGCTACACCTTC
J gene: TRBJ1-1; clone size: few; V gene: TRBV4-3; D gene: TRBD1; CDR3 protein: CASSQEDRGWTEAFF; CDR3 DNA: TGCGCCAGCAGCCAAGAGGACAGGGGGTGGACTGAAGCTTTCTTT
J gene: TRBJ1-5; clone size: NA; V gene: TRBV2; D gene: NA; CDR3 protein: CASSLGGYSNQPQHF; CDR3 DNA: TGTGCCAGCAGTTTAGGGGGATATAGCAATCAGCCCCAGCATTTT
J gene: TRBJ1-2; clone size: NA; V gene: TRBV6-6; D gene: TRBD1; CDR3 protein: CASSYSRTGSGYGYTF; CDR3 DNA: TGTGCCAGCAGTTACTCTCGGACAGGGTCGGGCTATGGCTACACCTTC
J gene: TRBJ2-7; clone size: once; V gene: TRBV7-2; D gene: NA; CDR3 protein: CASSSSARTAALEQYF; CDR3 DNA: TGTGCCAGCAGCTCTTCTGCGAGGACAGCTGCTCTCGAGCAGTACTTC
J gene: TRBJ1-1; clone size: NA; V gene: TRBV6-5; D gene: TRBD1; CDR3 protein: CASSFRQGGTEAFF; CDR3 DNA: TGTGCCAGCAGTTTCCGACAGGGGGGCACTGAAGCTTTCTTT
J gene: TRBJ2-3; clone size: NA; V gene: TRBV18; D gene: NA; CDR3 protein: CASSRTQGYTDTQYF; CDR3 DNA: TGTGCCAGCTCACGAACGCAGGGTTATACAGATACGCAGTATTTT
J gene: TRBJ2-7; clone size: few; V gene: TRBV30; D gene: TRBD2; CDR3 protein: CAITLAGTYEQYF; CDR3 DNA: TGTGCCATTACCCTAGCGGGTACCTACGAGCAGTACTTC
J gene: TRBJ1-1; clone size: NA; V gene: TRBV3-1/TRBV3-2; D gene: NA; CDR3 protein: CASQLGLPTMNTEAFF; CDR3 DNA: TGTGCCAGTCAGTTGGGACTGCCAACGATGAACACTGAAGCTTTCTTT
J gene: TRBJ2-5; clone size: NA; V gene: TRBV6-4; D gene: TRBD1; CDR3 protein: CASSRQGGETQYF; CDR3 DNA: TGTGCCAGCAGCAGACAGGGGGGAGAGACCCAGTACTTC
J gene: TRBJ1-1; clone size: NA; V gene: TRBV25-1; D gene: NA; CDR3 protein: CASSDQGHEAFF; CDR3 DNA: TGTGCCAGCAGTGACCAGGGTCATGAAGCTTTCTTT